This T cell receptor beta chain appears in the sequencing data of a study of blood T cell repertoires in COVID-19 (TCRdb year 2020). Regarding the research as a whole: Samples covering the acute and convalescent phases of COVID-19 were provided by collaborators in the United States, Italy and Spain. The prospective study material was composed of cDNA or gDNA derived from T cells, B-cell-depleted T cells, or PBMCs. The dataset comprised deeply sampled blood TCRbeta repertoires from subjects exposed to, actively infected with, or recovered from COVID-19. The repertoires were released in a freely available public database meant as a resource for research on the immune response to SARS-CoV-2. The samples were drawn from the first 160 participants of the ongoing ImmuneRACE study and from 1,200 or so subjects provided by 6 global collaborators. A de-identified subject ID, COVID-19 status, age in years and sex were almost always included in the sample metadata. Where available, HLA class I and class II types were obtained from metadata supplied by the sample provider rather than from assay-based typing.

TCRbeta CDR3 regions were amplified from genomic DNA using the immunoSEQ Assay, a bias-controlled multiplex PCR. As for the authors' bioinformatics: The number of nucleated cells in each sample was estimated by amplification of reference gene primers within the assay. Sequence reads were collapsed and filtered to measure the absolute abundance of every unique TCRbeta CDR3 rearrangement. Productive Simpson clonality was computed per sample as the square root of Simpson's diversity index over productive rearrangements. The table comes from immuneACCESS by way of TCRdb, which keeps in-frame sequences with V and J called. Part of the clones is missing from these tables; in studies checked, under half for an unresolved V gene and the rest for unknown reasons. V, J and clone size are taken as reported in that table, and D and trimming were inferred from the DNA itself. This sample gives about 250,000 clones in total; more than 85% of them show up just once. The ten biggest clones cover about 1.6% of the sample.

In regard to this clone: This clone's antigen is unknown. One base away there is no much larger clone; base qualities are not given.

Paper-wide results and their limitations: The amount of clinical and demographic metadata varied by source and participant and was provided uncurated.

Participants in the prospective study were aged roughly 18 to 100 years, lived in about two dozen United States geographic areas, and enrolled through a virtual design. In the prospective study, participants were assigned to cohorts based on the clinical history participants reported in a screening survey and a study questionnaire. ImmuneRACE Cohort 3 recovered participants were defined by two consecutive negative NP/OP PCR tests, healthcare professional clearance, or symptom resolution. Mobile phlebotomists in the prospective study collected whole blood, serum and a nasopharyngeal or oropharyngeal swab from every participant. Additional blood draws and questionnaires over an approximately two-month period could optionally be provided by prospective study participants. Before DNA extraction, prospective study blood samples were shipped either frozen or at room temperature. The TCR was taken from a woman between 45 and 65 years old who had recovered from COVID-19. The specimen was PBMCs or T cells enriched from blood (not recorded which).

The CDR3 loop reads CASRPRGGFGYGYTF. The nucleotide sequence is given as TGTGCCAGTAGACCTCGGGGGGGTTTCGGCTATGGCTACACCTTC. The chain joins TRBV19 to TRBJ1-2, with a weak D call of TRBD1 (5 bases match). Trimming at the junction amounts to 6 bases on V and 4 bases on J, and the germline ends lie 18 bases apart. The CDR3 sequence holds 15 residues, the cysteine and phenylalanine included. Only the CDR3 part of the read is kept: 45 bases, read in frame from the first base. The germline V gene (reference sequence) yields LNHDA for CDR1 and SQIVND for CDR2.